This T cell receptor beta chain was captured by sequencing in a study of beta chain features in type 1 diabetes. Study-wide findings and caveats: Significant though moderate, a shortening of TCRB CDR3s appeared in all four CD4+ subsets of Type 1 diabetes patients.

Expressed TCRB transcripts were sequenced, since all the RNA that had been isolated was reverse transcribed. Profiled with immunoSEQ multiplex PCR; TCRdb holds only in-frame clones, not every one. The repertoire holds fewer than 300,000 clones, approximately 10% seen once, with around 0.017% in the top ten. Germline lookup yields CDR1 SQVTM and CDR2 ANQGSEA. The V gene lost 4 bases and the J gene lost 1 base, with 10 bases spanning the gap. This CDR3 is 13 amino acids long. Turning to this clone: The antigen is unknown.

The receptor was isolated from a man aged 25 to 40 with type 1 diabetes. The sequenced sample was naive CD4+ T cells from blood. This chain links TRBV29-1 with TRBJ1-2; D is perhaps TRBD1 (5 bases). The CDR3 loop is CSVVGASNYGYTF. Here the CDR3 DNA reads TGCAGCGTTGTAGGGGCGAGTAACTATGGCTACACCTTC.